This paragraph covers one TCR beta chain sequence. This clonotype came up a few times. Its antigen is currently not known. No base quality values were provided; no much bigger clone lies one nucleotide off. Full-length TCR variable regions were amplified by 5' RACE PCR using constant-region reverse primers, and then by semi-nested PCR using Nested Universal Primer A. Using the ReliaPrep RNA Cell Miniprep System, total RNA was extracted, and the SMARTer RACE 5'/3' Kit was then used to reverse transcribe the RNA into 5'RACE-ready cDNA. Multiplex adaptors were used to barcode full-length TCR alpha and beta libraries, and the barcoded libraries were sequenced on an Illumina MiSeq. The original pipeline was this. Sequencing data were pooled across the five patients for each of nine subset-tissue groups and compared by unsupervised clustering of TCR gene usage. Repertoire similarity was calculated with the Morisita-Horn index, weighting shared sequences by their contribution to each repertoire. TCRdb trimmed public reads at Q25 via fastp, called clones via MiXCR and kept in-frame beta chains. Identical CDR3 proteins give one entry, which carries the most common genes and DNA. These V and J calls derive from TCRdb rather than the authors' analysis. This sample gives about 46,000 distinct CDR3 sequences in total; around a quarter of them show up just once. The top ten clones comprise roughly 2% of the sample.

The Miltenyi Naive CD4+ T Cell Isolation kit was used to purify naive CD4+ T cells, and CD25 microbeads were used to remove Tregs. Tregs, naive and memory CD4+ T cells from tumor, blood and ipsilateral draining lymph nodes of 5 or 6 breast cancer patients underwent full-length TCR alpha and beta sequencing. Ficoll density gradient centrifugation was used to isolate mononuclear cells from either lymph nodes or less than 55 ml of peripheral blood. Sorted cell populations were confirmed by FACS to exceed 90% purity. The data originate from a study (dated by TCRdb to 2014 to 2015). Context from the whole study: Whether tumor-infiltrating Tregs in breast cancer are recruited from blood Tregs or converted in situ from other CD4+ T cell subsets was tested.

The trim is 9 bases for V and 10 bases for J, with a gap of 20 bases between the germline ends. Sequences SGHRS (CDR1) and YFSETQ (CDR2) are obtained from the germline V gene. There are 13 amino acids in the CDR3, from cysteine to phenylalanine inclusive. Just CDR3 DNA is preserved here, 39 bases in frame from base 1. Study-level results and caveats: The larger-cohort validation was restricted to a single TCR beta V-J rearrangement rather than whole repertoires. The greatest overlap of tumor-infiltrating Treg TCR alpha and beta sequences was observed with tumor naive CD4+ T cells, followed by blood naive CD4+ T cells. Tumor memory CD4+ T cell TCR gene usage was found to cluster with blood and lymph node memory CD4+ cells and with lymph node naive CD4+ cells.

The clonotype was recovered from a female donor with breast cancer. Recombination joined TRBV5-1 with TRBJ1-5; the D gene is perhaps TRBD1, on 5 matching bases. The sample consisted of naive CD4+ T cells sorted from blood. According to the study, the label for this sample's cell subset or site signals: naive CD4+ T cells, CD4+CD45RA+CD25-. The CDR3 amino acid sequence is: CANRIQADRPQHF. In nucleotide form, the sequence is TGCGCCAACAGGATACAGGCGGATCGTCCCCAGCATTTT.